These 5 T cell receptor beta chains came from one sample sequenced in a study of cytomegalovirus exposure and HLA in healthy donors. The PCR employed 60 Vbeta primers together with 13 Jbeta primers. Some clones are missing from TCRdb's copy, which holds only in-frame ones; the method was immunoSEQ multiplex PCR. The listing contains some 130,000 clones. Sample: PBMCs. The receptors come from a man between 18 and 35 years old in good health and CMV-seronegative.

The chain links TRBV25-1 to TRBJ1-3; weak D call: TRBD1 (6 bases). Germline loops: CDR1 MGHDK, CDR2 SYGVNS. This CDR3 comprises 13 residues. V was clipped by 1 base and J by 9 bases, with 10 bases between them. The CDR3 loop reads CASSEFLRGTIYF. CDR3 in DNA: TGTGCCAGCAGTGAATTCCTCAGGGGCACCATATATTTT. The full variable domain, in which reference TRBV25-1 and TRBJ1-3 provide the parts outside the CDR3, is EADIYQTPRYLVIGTGKKITLECSQTMGHDKMYWYQQDPGMELHLIHYSYGVNSTEKGDLSSESTVSRIRTEHFPLTLESARPSHTSQYLCASSEFLRGTIYFGEGSWLTVV.

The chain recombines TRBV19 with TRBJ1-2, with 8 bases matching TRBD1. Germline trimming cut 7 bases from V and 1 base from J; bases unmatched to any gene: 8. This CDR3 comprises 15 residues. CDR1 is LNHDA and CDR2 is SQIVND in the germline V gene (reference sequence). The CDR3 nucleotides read TGTGCCAGTACCTTGAACGGACAGGGTAACTATGGCTACACCTTC. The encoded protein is CASTLNGQGNYGYTF.

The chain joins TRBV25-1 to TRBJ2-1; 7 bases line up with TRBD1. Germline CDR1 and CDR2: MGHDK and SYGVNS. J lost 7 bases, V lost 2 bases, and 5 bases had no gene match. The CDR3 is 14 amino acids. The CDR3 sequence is CASSESEGANEQFF. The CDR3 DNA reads TGTGCCAGCAGTGAAAGTGAGGGGGCTAATGAGCAGTTCTTC. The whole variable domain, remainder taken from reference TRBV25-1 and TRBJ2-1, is EADIYQTPRYLVIGTGKKITLECSQTMGHDKMYWYQQDPGMELHLIHYSYGVNSTEKGDLSSESTVSRIRTEHFPLTLESARPSHTSQYLCASSESEGANEQFFGPGTRLTVL.

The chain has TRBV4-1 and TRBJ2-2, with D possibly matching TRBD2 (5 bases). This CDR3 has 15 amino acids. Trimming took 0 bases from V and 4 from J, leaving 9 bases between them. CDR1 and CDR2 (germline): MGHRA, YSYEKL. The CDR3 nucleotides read TGCGCCAGCAGCCAAGATAGGACTCGCACCGGGGAGCTGTTTTTT. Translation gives CASSQDRTRTGELFF.

CDR3 sequence (DNA): TGCGCCAGCAGCCAGCTAGCGGATCGGACAGATACGCAGTATTTT. Its translation is CASSQLADRTDTQYF. V gene TRBV4-3 combines with J gene TRBJ2-3; TRBD2 matches 7 bases. Germline loops: CDR1 LGHNA, CDR2 YSLEER. The CDR3 spans 15 residues. V shed 3 bases, J shed 3 bases, and the junction held 6 bases outside the gene matches.